This T cell receptor (beta chain) is from a study of regulatory T cells in long-lasting Graves disease. Only a few counts were recorded for this clonotype. Arm-PCR of CDR3 regions and iRepertoire HTBI primers were used to build TCR beta libraries. TCRdb reprocessed the multiplex PCR reads with MiXCR, giving one entry per CDR3 protein. Of 300,000 to 350,000 distinct CDR3 sequences listed, 20% are singletons. Time point of the sample: persistent/refractory GD, antithyroid drugs over 5 years with positive TRAb. The authors made the TCR library using RNA they extracted from PBMCs. Germline V gene lookup returns CDR1 SQVTM and CDR2 ANQGSEA. This CDR3 spans 14 amino acids. V was cut by 7 bases and J by 0 bases, with 14 bases left in between.

V usage is TRBV29-1 and J usage is TRBJ2-3; D is unresolved. The sequencing here drew on peripheral blood mononuclear cells (PBMCs), taken when the disease was refractory, from a patient treated with antithyroid drugs. The sequence was obtained from a female donor with Graves disease. In DNA form, the CDR3 reads TGCAGCGCTACTACGGGTAGTAGCACAGATACGCAGTATTTT. Residues: CSATTGSSTDTQYF.